Each of the 8 T cell receptor beta chains below was sequenced from the same sample in a study of T cells in Graves' hyperthyroidism and ophthalmopathy. The TCR beta CDR3 regions underwent amplification using RNA transcripts as the source. Primed by the HTBI set, a first-round RT-PCR was run on the TCR CDR3. A single record per CDR3 protein comes from TCRdb applying MiXCR to the multiplex PCR reads. The table shows more than 300,000 distinct CDR3 sequences, with less than 20% occurring only once. Sample: blood. The receptors shown here come from a man between 18 and 29 years old with Graves' ophthalmopathy.

The chain employs TRBV29-1 and TRBJ2-5, with 10 nucleotides matching TRBD2. V shed 7 bases and J 4 bases; nucleotides not matched to a gene: 9. Germline CDR1 reads SQVTM; CDR2 reads ANQGSEA. The CDR3 has 14 residues. This CDR3 is CSGKRGGLGETQYF. The CDR3 DNA sequence: TGCAGCGGAAAGCGGGGGGGCCTGGGAGAGACCCAGTACTTC. Full variable domain (remainder filled in from reference TRBV29-1 and TRBJ2-5): SAVISQKPSRDICQRGTSLTIQCQVDSQVTMMFWYRQQPGQSLTLIATANQGSEATYESGFVIDKFPISRPNLTFSTLTVSNMSPEDSSIYLCSGKRGGLGETQYFGPGTRLLVL.

The V call is TRBV7-2, the J call TRBJ2-2; possibly TRBD1 or TRBD2 for D (5 bases each). Germline CDR1 is SGHTA and CDR2 is FQGNSA. Trimming took 8 bases from V and 5 from J, leaving 18 bases between them. This CDR3 has 15 residues. CDR3 DNA: TGTGCCAGCCGCCTTTTCGAGGGGCCGACCGGGGAGCTGTTTTTT. Its translation: CASRLFEGPTGELFF.

This clonotype was seen a few times. The J gene is TRBJ2-3, the V gene TRBV12-3 or TRBV12-4; weak D call: TRBD1 (6 bases). This CDR3 has 14 amino acids. V dropped 3 bases and J dropped 4 bases, with 11 bases sitting between them. The CDR3 loop reads CASSFLSGADTQYF. For the CDR3, the DNA is TGTGCCAGCAGTTTCTTATCAGGGGCAGATACGCAGTATTTT.

This CDR3 is CASSPPGQGAQYYEQYF. The CDR3 DNA reads as TGTGCCAGCTCACCACCGGGACAGGGGGCGCAGTATTACGAGCAGTACTTC. This chain links TRBV2 with TRBJ2-7, with 12 bases lining up with TRBD1. The V and J ends lost 8 bases and 4 bases, in that order; junction bases with no gene match: 15. Germline CDR1 is SNHLY and CDR2 is FYNNEI. This CDR3 comprises 17 residues.

This clonotype was detected ten times or more. The CDR3: CASRIKEQYF. CDR3 coding DNA: TGTGCCAGCCGCATTAAGGAGCAGTACTTC. The V call is TRBV2, the J call TRBJ2-7; D gene uncertain. The CDR3 is 10 residues long. Germline CDR1 reads SNHLY; CDR2 reads FYNNEI. V lost 8 bases to trimming and J lost 7 bases, with 9 bases between them.

Many counts were recorded for this clonotype. V is TRBV7-9 and J is TRBJ1-1; D is undetermined. The CDR3 spans 13 residues. V lost 0 bases and J lost 3, with 5 bases in between. In germline, CDR1 is SEHNR, CDR2 FQNEAQ (reference sequence). The CDR3 sequence is CASSLAEYTEAFF. The CDR3 nucleotides are TGTGCCAGCAGCTTAGCGGAGTACACTGAAGCTTTCTTT.

This clonotype was recorded many times. The rearrangement links TRBV12-3 or TRBV12-4 to TRBJ1-2; D is possibly TRBD1 (5 bases). Trimming removed 6 bases at V and 3 bases at J, with 8 bases between. This CDR3 has 12 amino acids. The CDR3 spells CASSGGDYGYTF. The CDR3, as DNA: TGTGCCAGCAGCGGGGGTGACTATGGCTACACCTTC.

This clonotype was seen many times. The chain has TRBV18 and TRBJ2-1; 8 bases are a match to TRBD1. The V and J ends lost 3 bases and 6 bases, in that order; junction bases with no gene match: 10. The CDR3 length is 16 residues. The germline V gene encodes CDR1 KGHSH and CDR2 LQKENI. The CDR3 DNA reads as TGTGCCAGCTCACCTCATATCGGGACAGGAGGCAATGAGCAGTTCTTC. Its protein product is CASSPHIGTGGNEQFF.